This TCR beta chain originates from a study of PD-L1 blockade in urothelial cancer. Time point given: peripheral blood 6 weeks after treatment start. Into every PCR, synthetic TCR analog templates were spiked. Generated by immunoSEQ multiplex PCR, the TCRdb table keeps only in-frame clones and is missing some. This table holds 30,000 to 45,000 clones, approximately 88% found once. Germline-derived CDR1 and CDR2 are SGHDT and YYEEEE. The CDR3 is 15 amino acids. The germline V and J ends were trimmed by 3 bases and 3 bases, with 14 bases remaining between them. Overall study results and limits: Below-median pretreatment blood TCR clonality was a predictor of better survival.

In the case of this clone: The antigen is unknown.

The source material was PBMCs, sampled around atezolizumab (anti-PD-L1) treatment. The chain carries TRBV5-6 and TRBJ2-3; perhaps TRBD1 as D (5 bases). This TCR was sampled from a man aged 35 to 55 with urothelial cancer. The CDR3 DNA sequence: TGTGCCAGCAGCTCCAGGGTTATAGGTACAGATACGCAGTATTTT. Its translation is CASSSRVIGTDTQYF.